This T cell receptor (beta chain) emerged from a study of T-cell memory formation after mild COVID-19. Whole-study results and caveats: Pre-infection memory carried some responding clones, suggesting that cross-reactive memory joined.

Turning to this clonotype: Its antigen is not known.

Germline assignment: CDR1 SGHRS and CDR2 YFSETQ. The CDR3 is made up of 14 amino acids. Trimming stripped 4 bases from V and 2 bases from J, with 12 bases between. The 5'RACE method, run with constant-segment primers, produced TCR alpha and TCR beta cDNA libraries (carrying sample barcodes and UMIs). TCRdb reanalysed the 5' RACE reads using MiXCR and keeps one entry per CDR3 protein. The sample consists of about 260,000 distinct CDR3 sequences, 16% of them appearing once. The chain employs TRBV5-1 and TRBJ2-5, with a tentative D call TRBD1 (6 bases). This clonotype was obtained from a man younger than 35 who had mild COVID-19 (a few samples of this study predate the infection). Cell type and time point are not known. Sequencing used PBMCs or a T cell subset sorted from them (not recorded which). Here the CDR3 DNA reads TGCGCCAGCAGCATAGGGACAAGACAAGAGACCCAGTACTTC. Protein: CASSIGTRQETQYF.